One TCR beta chain is described in this entry. There are 14 residues in the CDR3. The germline V gene has CDR1 SGHKS and CDR2 YYEKEE (reference sequence). V lost 7 bases to trimming and J lost 8 bases; unmatched junction nucleotides: 7. The data were obtained in a study of shared clonotypes between healthy human individuals. Looking at the study overall: The cohort comprised a couple of women and a few men. Their ages spanned 18 to 49 years.

The method was immunoSEQ multiplex PCR; TCRdb's version includes in-frame clones alone and lacks a portion of them. The sample records some 1.5 million clones, 98% being singletons. The genes are TRBV5-5 and TRBJ2-1, with 12 bases identical to TRBD2. Sequenced sample: naive CD4+ T cells sorted from blood. Subset of the sample: CD45RA+ positively selected. The sequence was obtained from a young man in good health. The CDR3 loop is CASAPPSGRDEQFF. The CDR3 nucleotides are TGTGCCAGCGCACCCCCTAGCGGGAGGGATGAGCAGTTCTTC.